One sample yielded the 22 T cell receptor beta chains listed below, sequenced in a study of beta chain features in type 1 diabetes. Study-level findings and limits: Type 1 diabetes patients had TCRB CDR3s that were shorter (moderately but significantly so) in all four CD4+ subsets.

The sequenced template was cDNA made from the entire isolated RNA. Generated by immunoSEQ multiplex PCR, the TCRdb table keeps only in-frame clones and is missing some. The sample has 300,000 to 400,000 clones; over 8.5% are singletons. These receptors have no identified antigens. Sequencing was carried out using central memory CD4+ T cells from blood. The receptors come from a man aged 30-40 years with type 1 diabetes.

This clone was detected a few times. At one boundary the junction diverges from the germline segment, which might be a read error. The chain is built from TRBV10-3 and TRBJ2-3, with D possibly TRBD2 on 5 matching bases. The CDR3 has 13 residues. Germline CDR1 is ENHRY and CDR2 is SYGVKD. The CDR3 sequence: CASSEAARQAQYF. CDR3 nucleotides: TGTGCCAGCAGTGAAGCGGCTCGACAAGCGCAGTATTTT.

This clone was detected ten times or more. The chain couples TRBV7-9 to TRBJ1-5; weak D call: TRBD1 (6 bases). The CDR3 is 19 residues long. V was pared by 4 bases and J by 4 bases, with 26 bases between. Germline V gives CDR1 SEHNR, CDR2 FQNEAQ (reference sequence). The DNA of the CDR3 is TGTGCCAGCAGCTCTGCCCCCGACAGGACCGCGGGAGGGAATCAGCCCCAGCATTTT. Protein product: CASSSAPDRTAGGNQPQHF.

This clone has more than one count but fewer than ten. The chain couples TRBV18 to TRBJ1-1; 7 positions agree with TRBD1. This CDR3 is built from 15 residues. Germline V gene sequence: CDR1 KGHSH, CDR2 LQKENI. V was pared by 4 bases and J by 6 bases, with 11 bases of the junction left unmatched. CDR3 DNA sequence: TGTGCCAGCTCACTGACGTTAGGGACAGCCGCTGAAGCTTTCTTT. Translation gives CASSLTLGTAAEAFF.

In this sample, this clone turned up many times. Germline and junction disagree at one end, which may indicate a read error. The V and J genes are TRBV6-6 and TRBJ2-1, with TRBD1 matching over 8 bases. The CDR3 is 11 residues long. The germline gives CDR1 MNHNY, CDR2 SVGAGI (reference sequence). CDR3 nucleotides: TGTGCCAGCAACCCGGACAGGGCCAGAATCTTC. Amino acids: CASNPDRARIF.

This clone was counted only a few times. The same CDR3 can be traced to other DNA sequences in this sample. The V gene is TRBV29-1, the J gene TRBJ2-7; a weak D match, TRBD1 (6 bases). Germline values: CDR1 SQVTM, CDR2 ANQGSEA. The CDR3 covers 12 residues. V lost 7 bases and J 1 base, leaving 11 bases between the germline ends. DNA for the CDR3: TGCAGCGGCCAACAGGGTTCCTACGAGCAGTACTTC. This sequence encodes CSGQQGSYEQYF.

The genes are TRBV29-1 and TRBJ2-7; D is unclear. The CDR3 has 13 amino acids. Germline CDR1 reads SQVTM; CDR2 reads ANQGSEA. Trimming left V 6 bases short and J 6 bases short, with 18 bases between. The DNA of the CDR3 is TGCAGCGTCTTTGTCAGTGTTAATGGCGAGCAGTACTTC. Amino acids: CSVFVSVNGEQYF.

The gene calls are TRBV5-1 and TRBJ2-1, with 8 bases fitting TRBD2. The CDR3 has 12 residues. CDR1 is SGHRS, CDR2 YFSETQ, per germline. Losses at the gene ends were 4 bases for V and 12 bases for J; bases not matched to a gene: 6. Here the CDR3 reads CASSPERERQFF. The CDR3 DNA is TGCGCCAGCAGCCCCGAGCGGGAGAGGCAGTTCTTC. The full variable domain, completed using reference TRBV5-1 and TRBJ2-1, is KAGVTQTPRYLIKTRGQQVTLSCSPISGHRSVSWYQQTPGQGLQFLFEYFSETQRNKGNFPGRFSGRQFSNSRSEMNVSTLELGDSALYLCASSPERERQFFGPGTRLTVL.

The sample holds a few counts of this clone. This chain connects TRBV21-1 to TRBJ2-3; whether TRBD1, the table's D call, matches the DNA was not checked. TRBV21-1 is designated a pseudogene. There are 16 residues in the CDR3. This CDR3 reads CASSKGMAGGMDTQYF. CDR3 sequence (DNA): TGTGCCAGCAGCAAAGGTATGGCAGGGGGAATGGATACGCAGTATTTT.

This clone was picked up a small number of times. CDR3 DNA sequence: TGTGCCAGCAGCTTAGCCCGAGGATCCGAGCAGTACTTC. The encoded protein is CASSLARGSEQYF. The V call is TRBV7-8, the J call TRBJ2-7; D gene unclear. The germline V and J ends were trimmed by 0 bases and 6 bases, with 9 bases remaining between them. This CDR3 has 13 amino acids. CDR1 is SGHVS, CDR2 FQNEAQ, per germline.

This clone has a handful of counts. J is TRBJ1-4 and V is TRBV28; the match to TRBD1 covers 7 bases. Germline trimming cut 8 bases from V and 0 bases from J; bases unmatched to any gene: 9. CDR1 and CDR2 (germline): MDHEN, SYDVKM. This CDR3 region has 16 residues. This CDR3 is CASRDSLSATNEKLFF. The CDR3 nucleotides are TGTGCCAGCCGGGACAGCCTCAGTGCAACTAATGAAAAACTGTTTTTT. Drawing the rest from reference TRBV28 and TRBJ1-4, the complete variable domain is DVKVTQSSRYLVKRTGEKVFLECVQDMDHENMFWYRQDPGLGLRLIYFSYDVKMKEKGDIPEGYSVSREKKERFSLILESASTNQTSMYLCASRDSLSATNEKLFFGSGTQLSVL.

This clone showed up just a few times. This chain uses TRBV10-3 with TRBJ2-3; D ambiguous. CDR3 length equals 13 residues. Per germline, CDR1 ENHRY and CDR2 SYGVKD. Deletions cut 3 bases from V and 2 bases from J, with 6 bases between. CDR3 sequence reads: CAISEGVTDTQYF. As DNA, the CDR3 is TGTGCCATCAGTGAAGGAGTCACAGATACGCAGTATTTT.

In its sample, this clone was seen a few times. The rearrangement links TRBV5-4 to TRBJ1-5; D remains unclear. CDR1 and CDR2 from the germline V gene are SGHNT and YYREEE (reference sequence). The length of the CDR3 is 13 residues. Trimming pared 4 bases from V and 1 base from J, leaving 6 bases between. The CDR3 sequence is CASSVDSNQPQHF. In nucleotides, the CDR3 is TGTGCCAGCAGCGTAGACAGCAATCAGCCCCAGCATTTT.

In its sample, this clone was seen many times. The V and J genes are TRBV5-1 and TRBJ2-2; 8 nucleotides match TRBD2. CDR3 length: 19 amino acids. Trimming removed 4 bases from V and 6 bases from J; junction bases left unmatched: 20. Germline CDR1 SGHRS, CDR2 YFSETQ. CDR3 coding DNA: TGCGCCAGCAGCCCACTACCCATTAGCGGGGAGGGCCGAGCCGGGGAGCTGTTTTTT. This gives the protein CASSPLPISGEGRAGELFF.

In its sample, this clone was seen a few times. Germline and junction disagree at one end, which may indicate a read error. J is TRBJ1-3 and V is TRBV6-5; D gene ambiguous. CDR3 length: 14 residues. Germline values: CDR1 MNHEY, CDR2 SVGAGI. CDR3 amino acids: CAISDWSSGNTIYF. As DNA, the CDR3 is TGTGCCATCAGTGATTGGAGCTCTGGAAACACCATATATTTT.

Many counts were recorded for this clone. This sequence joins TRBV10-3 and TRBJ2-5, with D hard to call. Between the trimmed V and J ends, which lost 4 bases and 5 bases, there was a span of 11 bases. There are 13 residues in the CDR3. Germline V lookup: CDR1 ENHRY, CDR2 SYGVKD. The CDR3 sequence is CAISADPAETQYF. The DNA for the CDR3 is TGTGCCATCAGTGCGGACCCGGCGGAGACCCAGTACTTC.

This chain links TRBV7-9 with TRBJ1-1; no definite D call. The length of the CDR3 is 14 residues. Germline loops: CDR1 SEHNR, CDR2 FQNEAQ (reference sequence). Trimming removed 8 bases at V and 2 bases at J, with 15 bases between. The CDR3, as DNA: TGTGCCAGCGCCCTAGTCCAGCAAAACACTGAAGCTTTCTTT. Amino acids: CASALVQQNTEAFF.

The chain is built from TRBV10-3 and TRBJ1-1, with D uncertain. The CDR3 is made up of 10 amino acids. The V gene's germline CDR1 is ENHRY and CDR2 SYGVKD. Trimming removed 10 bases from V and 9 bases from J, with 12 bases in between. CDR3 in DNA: TGTGCCAGCGGGGATCAAAAAGCTTTCTTT. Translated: CASGDQKAFF.

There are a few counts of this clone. The CDR3 DNA is TGCGCCAGCAGCTTGGAACCCATGGAGACCCAGTACTTC. It specifies CASSLEPMETQYF. This chain connects TRBV5-1 to TRBJ2-5; D unresolved. V lost 0 bases, J lost 5 bases, and 8 bases lay in between. This CDR3 comprises 13 residues. Germline lookup yields CDR1 SGHRS and CDR2 YFSETQ.

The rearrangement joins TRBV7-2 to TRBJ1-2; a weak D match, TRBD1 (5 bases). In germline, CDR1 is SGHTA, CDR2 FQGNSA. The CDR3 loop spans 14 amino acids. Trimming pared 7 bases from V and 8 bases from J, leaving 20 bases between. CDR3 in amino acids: CASTFGGTEAGYTF. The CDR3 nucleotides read TGTGCCAGCACCTTTGGGGGTACAGAGGCCGGCTACACCTTC. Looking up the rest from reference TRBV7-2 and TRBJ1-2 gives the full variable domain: GAGVSQSPSNKVTEKGKDVELRCDPISGHTALYWYRQSLGQGLEFLIYFQGNSAPDKSGLPSDRFSAERTGGSVSTLTIQRTQQEDSAVYLCASTFGGTEAGYTFGSGTRLTVV.

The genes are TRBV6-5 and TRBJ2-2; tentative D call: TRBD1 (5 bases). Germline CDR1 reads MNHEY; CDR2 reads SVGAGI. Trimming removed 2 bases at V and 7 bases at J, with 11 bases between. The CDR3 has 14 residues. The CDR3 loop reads CASSYGRVDGELFF. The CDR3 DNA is TGTGCCAGCAGTTACGGCAGGGTGGACGGGGAGCTGTTTTTT.

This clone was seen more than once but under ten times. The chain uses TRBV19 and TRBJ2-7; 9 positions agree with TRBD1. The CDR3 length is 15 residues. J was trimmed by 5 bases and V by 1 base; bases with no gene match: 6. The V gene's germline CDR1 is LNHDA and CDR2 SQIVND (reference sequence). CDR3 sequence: CASSIAGTGIHEQYF. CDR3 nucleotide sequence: TGTGCCAGTAGTATAGCGGGGACAGGGATTCACGAGCAGTACTTC.

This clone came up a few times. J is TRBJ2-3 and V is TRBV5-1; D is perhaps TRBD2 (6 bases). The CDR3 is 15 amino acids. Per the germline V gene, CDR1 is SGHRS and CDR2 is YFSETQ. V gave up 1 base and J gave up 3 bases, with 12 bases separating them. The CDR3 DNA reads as TGCGCCAGCAGCTTGTCCCCGGGAGAAACAGATACGCAGTATTTT. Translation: CASSLSPGETDTQYF. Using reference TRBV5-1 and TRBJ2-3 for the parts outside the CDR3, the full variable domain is KAGVTQTPRYLIKTRGQQVTLSCSPISGHRSVSWYQQTPGQGLQFLFEYFSETQRNKGNFPGRFSGRQFSNSRSEMNVSTLELGDSALYLCASSLSPGETDTQYFGPGTRLTVL.